This paragraph covers one T cell receptor (beta chain) sequence. Looked up from germline, CDR1 is SNHLY and CDR2 is FYNNEI. The V gene lost 1 base and the J gene lost 7 bases, with 11 bases spanning the gap. The CDR3 covers 14 residues. The data belong to a study of radiation and T cells in renal cell carcinoma. As for the study in general: Nephrectomy followed 15 Gy stereotactic body radiation by 4 weeks.

The time point: baseline pretreatment blood. The treatment: 15 Gy SBRT to primary tumor, nephrectomy 4 weeks later. TCRdb's table, derived via immunoSEQ multiplex PCR, lists solely in-frame clones and lacks some. The sample lists around 160,000 clones; 88% were seen once. This TCR was sampled from a woman in her seventies with renal cell carcinoma. The chain couples TRBV2 to TRBJ1-5; D is perhaps TRBD1 (5 bases). The material sequenced was blood, taken from a patient whose treatment included radiotherapy and nephrectomy. The CDR3 is CASSEGRVGQPQHF. The DNA for the CDR3 is TGTGCCAGCAGTGAAGGCAGGGTCGGCCAGCCCCAGCATTTT.